The present T cell receptor beta chain was sequenced within a study of T cell responses to AZD1222 COVID-19 vaccine. Across the study: Pooling was applied to second doses at about 4 or about 12 weeks. Study findings and constraints: Repertoire sampling occurred only after the peak T cell response.

As concerns this clone: Its antigen is unknown.

Only in-frame clones appear in the TCRdb table, and some are missing; sequencing was by immunoSEQ multiplex PCR. The table has some 140,000 clones, about 90% seen once. This sequence was found in an adult in good health. Source: peripheral blood, taken on day 0 of AZD1222 vaccination.

CDR3 protein: CASSHWTEMNTEAFF. The CDR3 DNA follows: TGTGCCAGCTCACATTGGACGGAGATGAACACTGAAGCTTTCTTT. The chain employs TRBV18 and TRBJ1-1; D gene unclear. Trimming removed 4 bases at V and 0 bases at J, with 12 bases between. The CDR3 contains 15 residues. CDR1 is KGHSH, CDR2 LQKENI, per germline.